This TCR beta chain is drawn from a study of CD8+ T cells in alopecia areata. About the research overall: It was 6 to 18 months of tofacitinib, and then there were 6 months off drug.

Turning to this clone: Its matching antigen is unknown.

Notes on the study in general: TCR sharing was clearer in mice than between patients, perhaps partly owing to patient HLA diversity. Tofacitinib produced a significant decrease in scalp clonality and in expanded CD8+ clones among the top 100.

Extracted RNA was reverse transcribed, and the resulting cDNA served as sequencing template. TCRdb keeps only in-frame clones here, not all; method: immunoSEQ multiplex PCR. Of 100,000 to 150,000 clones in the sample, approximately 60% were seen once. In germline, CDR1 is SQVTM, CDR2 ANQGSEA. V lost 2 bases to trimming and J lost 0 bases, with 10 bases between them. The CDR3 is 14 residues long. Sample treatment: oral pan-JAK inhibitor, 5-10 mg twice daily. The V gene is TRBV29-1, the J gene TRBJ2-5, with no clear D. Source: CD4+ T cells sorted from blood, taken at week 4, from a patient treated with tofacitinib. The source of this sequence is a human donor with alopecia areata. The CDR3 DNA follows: TGCAGCGTTGAATCACCGGACGACCAAGAGACCCAGTACTTC. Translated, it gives CSVESPDDQETQYF.